The rows below give T cell receptor beta chains drawn from one sample of a study of PD-L1 blockade in urothelial cancer. Here immunoSEQ multiplex PCR was the method, and the copy in TCRdb shows in-frame clones only, minus some. The repertoire holds about 45,000 clones, with 88% as singletons. The starting material was PBMCs, obtained around atezolizumab (anti-PD-L1) treatment. All receptors come from a man aged 80 or over with urothelial cancer. Each CDR3 is given with its conserved first and last residue. A D gene is named only where the DNA matches it firmly. A clone size is listed for some rows: how often the clone was seen (once, few, many), or a class if it is expanded.

v_call	j_call	clone_size	d_call	cdr3_aa	cdr3_nt
TRBV6-5	TRBJ2-3	NA	NA	CASSYREGGTDTQYF	TGTGCCAGCAGTTACAGGGAAGGGGGCACAGATACGCAGTATTTT
TRBV7-2	TRBJ2-5	NA	TRBD2	CASSLDSGSPETQYF	TGTGCCAGCAGCTTGGATAGCGGGAGTCCAGAGACCCAGTACTTC
TRBV27	TRBJ1-1	NA	NA	CASKQARMNTEAFF	TGTGCCAGCAAACAGGCTCGTATGAACACTGAAGCTTTCTTT
TRBV6-6	TRBJ1-4	NA	NA	CASTHLASLNEKLFF	TGTGCCAGCACCCACCTGGCCTCGCTTAATGAAAAACTGTTTTTT
TRBV29-1	TRBJ2-2	NA	TRBD1	CSVERGDRGQTGELFF	TGCAGCGTTGAGAGGGGGGACAGGGGGCAGACCGGGGAGCTGTTTTTT
TRBV4-1	TRBJ2-6	NA	NA	CASSQVRAGSGANVLTF	TGCGCCAGCAGCCAAGTCCGCGCGGGCTCTGGGGCCAACGTCCTGACTTTC
TRBV27	TRBJ1-1	few	NA	CASSLNLGAATEAFF	TGTGCCAGCAGTTTAAATTTAGGGGCGGCCACTGAAGCTTTCTTT
TRBV11-3	TRBJ2-5	NA	TRBD1	CASSLGQGDQETQYF	TGTGCCAGCAGCCTGGGACAGGGGGACCAAGAGACCCAGTACTTC
TRBV27	TRBJ1-1	once	TRBD1	CASIQTGVAFF	TGTGCCAGCATACAAACAGGGGTAGCTTTCTTT
TRBV6-1	TRBJ2-1	NA	NA	CASSERAGNYNEQFF	TGTGCCAGCAGTGAAAGGGCAGGGAATTACAATGAGCAGTTCTTC
TRBV18	TRBJ1-1	NA	NA	CASSGWGQGTEAFF	TGTGCCAGCTCAGGGTGGGGGCAAGGAACTGAAGCTTTCTTT
TRBV7-2	TRBJ2-5	NA	TRBD1	CASSGRDRVYETQYF	TGTGCCAGCAGCGGCCGGGACAGGGTGTACGAGACCCAGTACTTC
TRBV18	TRBJ2-3	NA	TRBD2	CASSPILSGSGTDTQYF	TGTGCCAGCTCACCGATTTTAAGCGGGAGCGGCACAGATACGCAGTATTTT
TRBV30	TRBJ2-5	NA	NA	CAWGQTQETQYF	TGTGCCTGGGGACAGACCCAAGAGACCCAGTACTTC
TRBV19	TRBJ2-3	once	TRBD1	CASSPRQGAQTDTQYF	TGTGCCAGTAGTCCTCGACAGGGGGCGCAAACAGATACGCAGTATTTT
TRBV9	TRBJ2-2	NA	NA	CASSVEGLATGELFF	TGTGCCAGCAGCGTAGAAGGTCTAGCGACCGGGGAGCTGTTTTTT
TRBV5-6	TRBJ2-1	NA	NA	CASSPLGSSYNEQFF	TGTGCCAGCAGTCCTCTGGGGAGCTCCTACAATGAGCAGTTCTTC
TRBV9	TRBJ2-5	few	NA	CASSASYRAQETQYF	TGTGCCAGCAGCGCAAGCTACAGGGCCCAAGAGACCCAGTACTTC
TRBV7-6	TRBJ1-2	NA	TRBD1	CASSAGQGEDGYTF	TGTGCCAGCAGCGCGGGACAGGGGGAGGATGGCTACACCTTC
TRBV6-1	TRBJ2-5	NA	TRBD1	CASSEVFRGTEETQYF	TGTGCCAGCAGTGAAGTATTTAGGGGGACAGAAGAGACCCAGTACTTC
TRBV6-5	TRBJ2-7	NA	NA	CASSSWGLSYEQYF	TGTGCCAGCAGTTCCTGGGGCCTCTCCTACGAGCAGTACTTC
TRBV19	TRBJ1-2	NA	NA	CASNDPLERGYTF	TGTGCCAGTAATGACCCCCTGGAGCGGGGCTACACCTTC
TRBV7-9	TRBJ2-7	NA	NA	CASSLSVYEQYF	TGTGCCAGCAGCTTATCTGTCTACGAGCAGTACTTC
TRBV4-1	TRBJ2-2	NA	TRBD2	CASRPLAGSTGELFF	TGCGCCAGCAGGCCACTAGCGGGAAGCACCGGGGAGCTGTTTTTT
TRBV5-1	TRBJ2-7	NA	TRBD1	CASSSGTGRSGSYEQYF	TGCGCCAGCAGCTCCGGGACAGGGAGATCGGGGTCCTACGAGCAGTACTTC
TRBV29-1	TRBJ1-1	few	NA	CSVEDLKPGDTEAFF	TGCAGCGTTGAAGATCTCAAACCAGGGGACACTGAAGCTTTCTTT
TRBV12-5	TRBJ2-1	NA	TRBD1	CASGLTGTGEFF	TGTGCTAGTGGTTTGACCGGGACAGGGGAATTCTTC
TRBV5-1	TRBJ2-2	NA	TRBD2	CASSLPTGGGELFF	TGCGCCAGCAGCTTACCGACGGGAGGCGGGGAGCTGTTTTTT
TRBV5-1	TRBJ2-1	NA	NA	CASSGGWGDNEQFF	TGCGCCAGCAGCGGAGGATGGGGAGACAATGAGCAGTTCTTC